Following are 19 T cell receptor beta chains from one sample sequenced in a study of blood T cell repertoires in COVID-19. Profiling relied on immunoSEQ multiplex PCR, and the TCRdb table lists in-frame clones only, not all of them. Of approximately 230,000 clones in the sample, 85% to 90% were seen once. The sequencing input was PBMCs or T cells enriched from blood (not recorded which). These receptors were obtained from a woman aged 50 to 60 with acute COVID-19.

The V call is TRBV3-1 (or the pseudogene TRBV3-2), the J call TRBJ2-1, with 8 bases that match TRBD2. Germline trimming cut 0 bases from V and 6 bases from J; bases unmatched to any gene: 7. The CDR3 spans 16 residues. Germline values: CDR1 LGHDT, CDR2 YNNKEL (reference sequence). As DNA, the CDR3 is TGTGCCAGCAGCCAAGATATTGGGACTAGGCTCAATGAGCAGTTCTTC. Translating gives CASSQDIGTRLNEQFF.

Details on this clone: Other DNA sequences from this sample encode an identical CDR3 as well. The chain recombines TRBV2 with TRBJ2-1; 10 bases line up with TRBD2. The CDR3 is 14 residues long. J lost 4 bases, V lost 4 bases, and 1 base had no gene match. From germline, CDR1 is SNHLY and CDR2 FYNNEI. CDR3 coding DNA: TGTGCCAGCAGTGGGACTAGCGGTTACAATGAGCAGTTCTTC. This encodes CASSGTSGYNEQFF.

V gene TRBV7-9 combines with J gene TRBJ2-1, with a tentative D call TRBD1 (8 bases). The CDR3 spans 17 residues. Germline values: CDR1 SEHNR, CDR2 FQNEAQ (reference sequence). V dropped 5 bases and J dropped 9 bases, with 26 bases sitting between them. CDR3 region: CASSPGQGGPLQGEQFF. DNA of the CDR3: TGTGCCAGCAGCCCCGGACAGGGAGGGCCCCTACAAGGTGAGCAGTTCTTC. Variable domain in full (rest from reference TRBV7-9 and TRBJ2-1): DTGVSQNPRHKITKRGQNVTFRCDPISEHNRLYWYRQTLGQGPEFLTYFQNEAQLEKSRLLSDRFSAERPKGSFSTLEIQRTEQGDSAMYLCASSPGQGGPLQGEQFFGPGTRLTVL.

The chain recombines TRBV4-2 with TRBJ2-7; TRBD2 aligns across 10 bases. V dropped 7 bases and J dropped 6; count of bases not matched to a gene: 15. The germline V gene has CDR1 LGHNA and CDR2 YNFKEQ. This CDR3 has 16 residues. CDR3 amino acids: CASTVIVGLAGAEQYF. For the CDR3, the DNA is TGTGCCAGCACCGTCATCGTGGGGCTAGCGGGAGCCGAGCAGTACTTC.

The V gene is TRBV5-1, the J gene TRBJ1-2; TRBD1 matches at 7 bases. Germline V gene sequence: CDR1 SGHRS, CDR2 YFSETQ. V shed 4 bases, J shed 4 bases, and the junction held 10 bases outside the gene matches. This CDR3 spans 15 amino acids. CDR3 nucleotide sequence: TGCGCCAGCAGCGAGAGGGACAGACCGACCTATGGCTACACCTTC. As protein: CASSERDRPTYGYTF.

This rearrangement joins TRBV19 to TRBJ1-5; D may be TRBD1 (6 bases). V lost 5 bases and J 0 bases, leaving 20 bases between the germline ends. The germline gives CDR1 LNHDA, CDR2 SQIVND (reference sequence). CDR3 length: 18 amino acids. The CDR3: CASSWTAPSSLSNQPQHF. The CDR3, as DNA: TGTGCCAGTAGTTGGACAGCGCCCTCGTCGCTTAGCAATCAGCCCCAGCATTTT.

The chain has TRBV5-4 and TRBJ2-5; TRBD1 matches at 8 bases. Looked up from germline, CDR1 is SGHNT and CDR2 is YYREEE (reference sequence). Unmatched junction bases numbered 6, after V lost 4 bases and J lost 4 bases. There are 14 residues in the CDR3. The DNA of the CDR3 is TGTGCCAGCAGCCAAACCGGACAGGGAGAGACCCAGTACTTC. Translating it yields CASSQTGQGETQYF. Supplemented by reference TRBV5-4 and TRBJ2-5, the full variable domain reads ETGVTQSPTHLIKTRGQQVTLRCSSQSGHNTVSWYQQALGQGPQFIFQYYREEENGRGNFPPRFSGLQFPNYSSELNVNALELDDSALYLCASSQTGQGETQYFGPGTRLLVL.

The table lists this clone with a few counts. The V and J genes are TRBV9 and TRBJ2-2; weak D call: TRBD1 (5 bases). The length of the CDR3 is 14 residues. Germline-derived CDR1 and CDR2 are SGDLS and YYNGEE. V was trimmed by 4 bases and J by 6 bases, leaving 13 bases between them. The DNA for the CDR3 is TGTGCCAGCAGCACCCAGACAGCGTCCGGGGAGCTGTTTTTT. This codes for CASSTQTASGELFF.

CDR3 sequence (DNA): TGTGCCAGCAGCCAAGACCCAGCGGGAGGGCCGGAGACCCAGTACTTC. Translating it yields CASSQDPAGGPETQYF. This chain links TRBV3-1 (or the pseudogene TRBV3-2) with TRBJ2-5; 10 bases agree with TRBD2. The ends lost 0 bases at V and 5 bases at J; junction bases unmatched: 6. The CDR3 runs to 16 residues. CDR1 is LGHDT, CDR2 YNNKEL, per germline (reference sequence).

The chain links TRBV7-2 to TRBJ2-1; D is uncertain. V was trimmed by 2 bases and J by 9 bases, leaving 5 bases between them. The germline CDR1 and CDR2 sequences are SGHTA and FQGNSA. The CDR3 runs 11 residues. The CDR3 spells CASSLNGEQFF. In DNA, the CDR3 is TGTGCCAGCAGCTTAAACGGTGAGCAGTTCTTC.

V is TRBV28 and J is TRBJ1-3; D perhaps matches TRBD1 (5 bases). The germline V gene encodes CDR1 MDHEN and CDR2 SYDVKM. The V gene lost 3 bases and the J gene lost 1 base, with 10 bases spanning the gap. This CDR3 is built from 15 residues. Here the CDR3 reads CASSFRQSSGNTIYF. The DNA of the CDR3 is TGTGCCAGCAGTTTCCGACAGAGTTCTGGAAACACCATATATTTT.

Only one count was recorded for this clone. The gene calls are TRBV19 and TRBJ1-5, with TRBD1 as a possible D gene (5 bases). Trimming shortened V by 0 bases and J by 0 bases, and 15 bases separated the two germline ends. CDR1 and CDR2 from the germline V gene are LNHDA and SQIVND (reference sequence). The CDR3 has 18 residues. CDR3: CASSIDRGTVYSNQPQHF. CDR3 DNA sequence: TGTGCCAGTAGTATAGATCGCGGGACCGTCTATAGCAATCAGCCCCAGCATTTT.

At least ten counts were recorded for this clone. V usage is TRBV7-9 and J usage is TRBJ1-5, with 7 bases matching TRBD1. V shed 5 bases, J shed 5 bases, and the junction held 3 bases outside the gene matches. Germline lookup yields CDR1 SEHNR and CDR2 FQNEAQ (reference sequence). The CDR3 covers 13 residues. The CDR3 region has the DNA TGTGCCAGCAGCATCCAGGGGGATCAGCCCCAGCATTTT. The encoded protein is CASSIQGDQPQHF.

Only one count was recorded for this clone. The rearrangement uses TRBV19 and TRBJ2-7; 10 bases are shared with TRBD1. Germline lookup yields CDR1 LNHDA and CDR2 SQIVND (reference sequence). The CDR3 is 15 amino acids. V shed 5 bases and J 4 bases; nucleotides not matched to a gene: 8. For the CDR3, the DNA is TGTGCCAGTAGTCAAAGACAGGGGGCGAAGTACGAGCAGTACTTC. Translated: CASSQRQGAKYEQYF.

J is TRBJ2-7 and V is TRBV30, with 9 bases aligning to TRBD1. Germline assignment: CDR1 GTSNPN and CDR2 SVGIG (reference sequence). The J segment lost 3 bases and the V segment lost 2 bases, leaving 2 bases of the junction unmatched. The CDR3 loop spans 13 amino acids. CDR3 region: CAWSRGQGYEQYF. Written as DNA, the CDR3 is TGTGCCTGGAGTCGGGGACAGGGCTACGAGCAGTACTTC.

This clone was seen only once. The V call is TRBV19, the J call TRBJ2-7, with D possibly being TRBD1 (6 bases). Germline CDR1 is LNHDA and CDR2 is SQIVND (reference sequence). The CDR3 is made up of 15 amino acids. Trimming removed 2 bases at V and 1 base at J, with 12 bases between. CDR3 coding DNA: TGTGCCAGTAGTATATCCGGGACACTATCCTACGAGCAGTACTTC. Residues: CASSISGTLSYEQYF.

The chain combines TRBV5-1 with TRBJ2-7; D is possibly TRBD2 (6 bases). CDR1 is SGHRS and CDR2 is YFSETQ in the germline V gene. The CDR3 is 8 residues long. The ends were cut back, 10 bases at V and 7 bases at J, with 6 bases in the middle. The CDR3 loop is CAGREQYF. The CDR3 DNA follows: TGCGCCGGGAGGGAGCAGTACTTC.

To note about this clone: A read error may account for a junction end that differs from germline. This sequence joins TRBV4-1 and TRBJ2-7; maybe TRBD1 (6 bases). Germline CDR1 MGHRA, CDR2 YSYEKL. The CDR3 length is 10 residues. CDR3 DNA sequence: TGCGCCAGCAGCGCCCGGACAGCCGGCTTC. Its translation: CASSARTAGF.

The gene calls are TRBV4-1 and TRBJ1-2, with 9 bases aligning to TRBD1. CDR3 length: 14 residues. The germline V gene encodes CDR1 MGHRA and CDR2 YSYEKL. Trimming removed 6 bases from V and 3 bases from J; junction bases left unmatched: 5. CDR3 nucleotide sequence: TGCGCCAGCAGGTTCCGGGACAGGGACTATGGCTACACCTTC. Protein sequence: CASRFRDRDYGYTF.